This T cell receptor (beta chain) was identified during a study of cytomegalovirus exposure and HLA in healthy donors. On this clone itself: Its matching antigen is unknown.

The PCR had 60 Vbeta and 13 Jbeta primers. Assay: immunoSEQ multiplex PCR; the TCRdb copy retains only in-frame clones and omits some. The table includes approximately 97,000 clones, around four fifths detected once. Study-level results: It was approximately 160 TCR beta chains that were listed as cytomegalovirus-associated. Later analysis associated a missense DCLRE1C variant with TCR beta V- and J-gene trimming. A highly shared variant cluster was judged a likely technical artifact.

With 5 bases clipped from V and 1 base from J, the junction kept 8 bases outside the gene matches. Germline V CDR1 and CDR2: SNHLY, FYNNEI. The CDR3 consists of 16 residues. Material for sequencing was PBMCs. This chain links TRBV2 with TRBJ1-1, with 9 bases fitting TRBD1. This clonotype was sampled from a man aged 40-49 years in good health and CMV-seronegative. In DNA, the CDR3 is TGTGCCAGCAGTAGACTGGGACAGGGTCAGAACACTGAAGCTTTCTTT. Translating gives CASSRLGQGQNTEAFF.